Below are 7 T cell receptor beta chains sequenced from a single sample in a study of blood T cells in healthy people across ages. Sample-barcoded 5' priming and a J-beta primer mix drove a second PCR of about 7 to 12 cycles. MiXCR, run by TCRdb on the 5' RACE reads, gives a single entry per CDR3 protein. Of hundreds of thousands of distinct CDR3 sequences listed, 40% to 50% were seen once; the top ten hold about 19%. The sample comprised blood. These receptors all come from a man in his sixties in good health.

To note about this clonotype: A junction boundary mismatches the germline segment, possibly from a read error. The chain joins TRBV7-2 to TRBJ2-5; D remains unclear. Germline-derived CDR1 and CDR2 are SGHTA and FQGNSA. CDR3 size: 14 residues. The DNA for the CDR3 is TGTGCCAGCATCTTAGGACGGAGTCAAGAGACCCAGTACTTC. It translates to CASILGRSQETQYF.

This clonotype appeared many times. The V call is TRBV27, the J call TRBJ2-5, with a weak D call TRBD2 (6 bases). The V end lost 3 bases, the J end lost 6 bases, and 11 bases lay between the germline ends. Germline V CDR1 and CDR2: MNHEY, SMNVEV (reference sequence). The CDR3 runs 13 residues. In nucleotides, the CDR3 is TGTGCCAGCAGTTTTGCGGGACCGAAGACCCAGTACTTC. Protein sequence: CASSFAGPKTQYF.

The V and J genes are TRBV11-2 and TRBJ2-1, with TRBD1 identical over 7 bases. With V trimmed by 8 bases and J by 5 bases, 9 bases remained unmatched. The CDR3 has 14 amino acids. The germline V gene encodes CDR1 SGHAT and CDR2 FQNNGV. The CDR3 nucleotides are TGTGCCAGCCAGGACAGGCCCCGGAACAATGAGCAGTTCTTC. Protein sequence: CASQDRPRNNEQFF.

The chain couples TRBV20-1 to TRBJ2-7; perhaps D is TRBD1 or TRBD2 (5 bases each). Trimming removed 4 bases from V and 0 bases from J, with 13 bases in between. Germline CDR1 reads DFQATT; CDR2 reads SNEGSKA (reference sequence). The CDR3 covers 14 residues. DNA for the CDR3: TGCAGTGCTACGGGGTGGGGGAGCTCCTACGAGCAGTACTTC. Protein: CSATGWGSSYEQYF.

The chain carries TRBV6-2 or TRBV6-3 and TRBJ2-7, with D possibly called TRBD1 or TRBD2 (5 bases each). The CDR3 length is 13 residues. Deletions cut 5 bases from V and 6 bases from J, with 14 bases between. Germline values: CDR1 MNHEY, CDR2 SVGEGT. Here the CDR3 DNA reads TGTGCCAGCAGTGATCGGGGCCCCCTCGAGCAGTACTTC. As protein: CASSDRGPLEQYF.

V is TRBV7-9 and J is TRBJ2-3; D tentatively reads TRBD1 or TRBD2 (6 bases each). The V and J ends lost 1 base and 5 bases respectively, with 13 bases between them. The germline gives CDR1 SEHNR, CDR2 FQNEAQ (reference sequence). The CDR3 contains 15 residues. The CDR3 spells CASSLEGGWQDTQYF. CDR3 DNA: TGTGCCAGCAGCTTAGAGGGGGGCTGGCAAGATACGCAGTATTTT.

This clonotype was counted a few times. The chain employs TRBV4-1 and TRBJ2-3; TRBD1 aligns across 7 bases. V was pared by 3 bases and J by 10 bases, with 13 bases of the junction left unmatched. The CDR3 spans 15 residues. Per the germline V gene, CDR1 is MGHRA and CDR2 is YSYEKL. The CDR3 spells CASSHSGTVNDPQYF. In DNA, the CDR3 is TGCGCCAGCAGCCACTCCGGGACAGTGAATGATCCGCAGTATTTT.